This T cell receptor beta chain appears in the sequencing data of a study of T cell repertoires in cytomegalovirus infection (dated by TCRdb to about 2019). Regarding the complete study: Donor HLA type was relevant to the analysis, as public TCR beta signatures indicated carriage of CMV infection together with the matching HLA type.

Instrument on record: Illumina HiSeq 1500. TCRdb passed the public sequencing reads through fastp at Q25 and MiXCR, retaining productive beta sequences. All rows with the same CDR3 protein become a single entry with the most common DNA and genes. The sample table records 200,000 to 300,000 distinct CDR3 sequences; roughly 12% of these occur just once. In total, the top ten clones hold approximately 1.6% of the sample. The CDR3 has 18 amino acids, counting the end cysteine and phenylalanine. CDR3 DNA only is kept here, 54 bases in frame from base 1. V loses 6 bases of germline sequence and J loses 1 base, and the interval between the two ends is 22 bases. The research as a whole found: The ex vivo response was dominated by HLA-C-restricted CMV-specific TCR beta clonotypes, which also provided the single most frequent clonotype in two of eight donors. Cumulative frequency of public TCR beta family members discriminated carriers of CMV infection plus the relevant HLA type in this cohort and an independent approximately 400-donor cohort.

This clonotype was seen at least ten times. No cognate antigen has been identified for it. Base-call qualities are not available, and no considerably larger clone is one nucleotide away. The rearranged chain carries TRBV12-3 or TRBV12-4 and TRBJ1-5; TRBD1 could be the D gene, as 6 bases match. Material for sequencing was PBMCs. The clonotype comes from a human donor in good health (CMV status not recorded). Some clones in this sample may be carry-over from other donors' samples. The CDR3 is CASSLGGGLQASNQPQHF. The nucleotide sequence reads TGTGCCAGCAGCCTGGGAGGGGGACTTCAGGCAAGCAATCAGCCCCAGCATTTT.